This T cell receptor beta chain is drawn from a study of blood T cell repertoires in COVID-19. This clone was recorded a few times. Per the study methods: How many nucleated cells were present was estimated from reference gene primer amplification. TCRdb's table, derived via immunoSEQ multiplex PCR, lists solely in-frame clones and lacks some. D and trimming come from the DNA, and the V and J calls and clone size come from that table. The table shows some 15,000 clones, with roughly 86% occurring only once. The receptor's source is a human donor in a cohort sampled during active COVID-19. The sequenced sample consisted of peripheral blood.

CDR3 nucleotide sequence: TGTGCCAGCAGCTTACAGGGGGAGCTCAATCAGCCCCAGCATTTT. This gives the protein CASSLQGELNQPQHF. The rearrangement uses TRBV7-6 and TRBJ1-5; the match to TRBD1 covers 7 bases. The CDR3 contains 15 residues. Trimming cost V 2 bases and J 3 bases; bases outside gene matches: 4. The V gene's germline CDR1 is SGHVS and CDR2 FNYEAQ. Full variable domain (outside the CDR3, taken from reference TRBV7-6 and TRBJ1-5): GAGVSQSPRYKVTKRGQDVALRCDPISGHVSLYWYRQALGQGPEFLTYFNYEAQQDKSGLPNDRFSAERPEGSISTLTIQRTEQRDSAMYRCASSLQGELNQPQHFGDGTRLSIL.